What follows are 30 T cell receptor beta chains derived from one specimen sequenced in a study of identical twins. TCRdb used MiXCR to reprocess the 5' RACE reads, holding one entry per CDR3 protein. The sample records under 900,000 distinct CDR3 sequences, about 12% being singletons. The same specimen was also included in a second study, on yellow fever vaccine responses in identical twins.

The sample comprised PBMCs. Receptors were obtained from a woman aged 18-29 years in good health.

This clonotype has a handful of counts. The CDR3 sequence: CASSYSIGSFPYLSGWISYNEQFF. The CDR3 region has the DNA TGTGCCAGCAGTTACTCGATCGGGTCCTTCCCATACCTCTCTGGGTGGATTAGCTACAATGAGCAGTTCTTC. The chain carries TRBV6-2 or TRBV6-3 and TRBJ2-1; D not resolved. Trimming shortened V by 0 bases and J by 3 bases, and 36 bases separated the two germline ends. Germline values: CDR1 MNHEY, CDR2 SVGEGT. The CDR3 is made up of 24 amino acids.

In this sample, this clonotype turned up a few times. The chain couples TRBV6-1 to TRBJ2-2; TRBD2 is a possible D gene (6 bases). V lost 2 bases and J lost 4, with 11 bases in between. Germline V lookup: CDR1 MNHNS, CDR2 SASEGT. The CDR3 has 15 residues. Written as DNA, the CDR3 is TGTGCCAGCAGTGAAACGCGGGACGGCACCGGGGAGCTGTTTTTT. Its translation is CASSETRDGTGELFF.

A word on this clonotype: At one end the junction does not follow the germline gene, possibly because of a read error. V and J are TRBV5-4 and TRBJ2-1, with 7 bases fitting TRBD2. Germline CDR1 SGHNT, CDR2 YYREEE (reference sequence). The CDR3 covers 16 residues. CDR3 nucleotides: TGTGCCAGCGGCTTCGGGCTCGGGACTAAGCTTGGAGAGCAGTTCTTC. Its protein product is CASGFGLGTKLGEQFF. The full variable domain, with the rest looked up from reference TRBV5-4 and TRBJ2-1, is ETGVTQSPTHLIKTRGQQVTLRCSSQSGHNTVSWYQQALGQGPQFIFQYYREEENGRGNFPPRFSGLQFPNYSSELNVNALELDDSALYLCASGFGLGTKLGEQFFGPGTRLTVL.

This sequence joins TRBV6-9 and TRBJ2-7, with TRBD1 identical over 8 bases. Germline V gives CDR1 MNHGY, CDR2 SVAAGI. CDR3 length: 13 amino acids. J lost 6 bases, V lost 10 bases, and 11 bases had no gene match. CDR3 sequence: CATPLWDRSEQYV. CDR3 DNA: TGTGCCACCCCGCTCTGGGACAGGTCCGAGCAGTACGTC.

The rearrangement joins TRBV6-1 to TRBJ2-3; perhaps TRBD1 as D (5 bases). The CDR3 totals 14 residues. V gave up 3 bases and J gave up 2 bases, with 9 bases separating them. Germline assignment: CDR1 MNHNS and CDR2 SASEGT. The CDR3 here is CASSDDRFTDTQYF. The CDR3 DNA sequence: TGTGCCAGCAGTGACGACAGATTCACAGATACGCAGTATTTT.

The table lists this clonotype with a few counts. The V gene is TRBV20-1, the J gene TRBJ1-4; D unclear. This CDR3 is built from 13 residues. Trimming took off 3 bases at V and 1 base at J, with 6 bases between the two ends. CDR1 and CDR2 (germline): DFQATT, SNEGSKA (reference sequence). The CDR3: CSARAGTNEKLFF. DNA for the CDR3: TGCAGTGCTAGGGCGGGAACTAATGAAAAACTGTTTTTT.

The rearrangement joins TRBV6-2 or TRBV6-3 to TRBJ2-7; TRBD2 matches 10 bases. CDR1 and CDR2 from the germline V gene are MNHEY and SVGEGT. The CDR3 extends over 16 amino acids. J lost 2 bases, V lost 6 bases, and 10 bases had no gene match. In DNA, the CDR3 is TGTGCCAGCAGCCGACTAGCGGGCCACTCCCCCTACGAGCAGTACTTC. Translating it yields CASSRLAGHSPYEQYF.

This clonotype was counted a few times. The CDR3 nucleotides are TGCGCCAGCAGCTTGGACACTAACTACGAGCAGTACTTC. Translating gives CASSLDTNYEQYF. This sequence joins TRBV5-1 and TRBJ2-7; D call uncertain. Germline V gives CDR1 SGHRS, CDR2 YFSETQ. The CDR3 loop spans 13 amino acids. V was clipped by 0 bases and J by 3 bases, with 7 bases between them.

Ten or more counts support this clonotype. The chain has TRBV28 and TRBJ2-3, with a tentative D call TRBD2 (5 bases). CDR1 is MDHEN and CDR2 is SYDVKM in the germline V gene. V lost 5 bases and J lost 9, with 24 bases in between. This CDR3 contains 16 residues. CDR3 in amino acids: CASSPSGLALKNTQYF. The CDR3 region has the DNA TGTGCCAGCAGTCCCTCCGGGCTAGCTCTTAAGAACACGCAGTATTTT.

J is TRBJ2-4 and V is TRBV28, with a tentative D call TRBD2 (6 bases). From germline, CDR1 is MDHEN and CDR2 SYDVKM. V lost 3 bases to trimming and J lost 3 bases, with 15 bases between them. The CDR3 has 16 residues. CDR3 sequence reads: CASSLGLAGFKNIQYF. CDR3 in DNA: TGTGCCAGCAGTTTGGGCCTGGCGGGGTTCAAAAACATTCAGTACTTC.

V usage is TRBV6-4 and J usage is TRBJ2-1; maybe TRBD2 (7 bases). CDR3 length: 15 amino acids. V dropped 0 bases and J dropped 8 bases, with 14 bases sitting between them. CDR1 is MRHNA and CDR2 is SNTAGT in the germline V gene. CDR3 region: CASSDSGHGRDEQFF. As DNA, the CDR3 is TGTGCCAGCAGTGACTCGGGACATGGGAGGGATGAGCAGTTCTTC.

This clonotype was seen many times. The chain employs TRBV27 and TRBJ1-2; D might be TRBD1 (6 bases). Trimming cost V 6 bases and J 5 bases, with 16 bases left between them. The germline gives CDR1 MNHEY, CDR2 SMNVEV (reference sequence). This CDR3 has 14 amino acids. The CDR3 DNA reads TGTGCCAGCAGACCCCTGGACAGCGAGTATGGCTACACCTTC. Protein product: CASRPLDSEYGYTF.

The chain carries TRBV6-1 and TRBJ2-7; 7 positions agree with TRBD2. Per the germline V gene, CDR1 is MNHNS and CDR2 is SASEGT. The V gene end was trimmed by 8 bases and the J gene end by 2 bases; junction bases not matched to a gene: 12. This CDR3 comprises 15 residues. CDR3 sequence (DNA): TGTGCCAGCCTTCGCCGGCTAGCGGAACCCTACGAGCAGTACTTC. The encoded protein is CASLRRLAEPYEQYF.

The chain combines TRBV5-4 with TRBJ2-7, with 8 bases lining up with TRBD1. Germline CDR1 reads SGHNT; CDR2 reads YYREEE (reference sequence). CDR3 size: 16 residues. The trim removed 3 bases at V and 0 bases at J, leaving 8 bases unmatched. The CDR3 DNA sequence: TGTGCCAGCAGCTCGGCGCGAGGACAGGGCTCCTACGAGCAGTACTTC. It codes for CASSSARGQGSYEQYF.

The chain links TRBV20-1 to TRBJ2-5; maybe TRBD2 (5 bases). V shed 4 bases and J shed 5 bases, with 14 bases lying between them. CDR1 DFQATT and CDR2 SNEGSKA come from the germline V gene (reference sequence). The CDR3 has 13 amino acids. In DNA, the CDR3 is TGCAGTGCTACCGAGGGTAGTTGGGAGACCCAGTACTTC. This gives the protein CSATEGSWETQYF.

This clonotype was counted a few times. The CDR3 reads CASSLSPKETQYF. The DNA for the CDR3 is TGTGCCAGCAGCTTGTCCCCGAAGGAGACCCAGTACTTC. This rearrangement joins TRBV7-7 to TRBJ2-5; D gene ambiguous. This CDR3 has 13 residues. The germline gives CDR1 SSHAT, CDR2 FNYEAQ (reference sequence). V shed 3 bases and J shed 5 bases, with 10 bases lying between them.

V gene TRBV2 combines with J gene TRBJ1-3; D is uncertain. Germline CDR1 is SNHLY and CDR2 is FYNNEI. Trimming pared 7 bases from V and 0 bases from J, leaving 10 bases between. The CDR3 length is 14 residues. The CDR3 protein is CASTREFSGNTIYF. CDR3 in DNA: TGTGCCAGCACTCGTGAGTTCTCTGGAAACACCATATATTTT. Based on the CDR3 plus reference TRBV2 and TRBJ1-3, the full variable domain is EPEVTQTPSHQVTQMGQEVILRCVPISNHLYFYWYRQILGQKVEFLVSFYNNEISEKSEIFDDQFSVERPDGSNFTLKIRSTKLEDSAMYFCASTREFSGNTIYFGEGSWLTVV.

This CDR3 is CSARKTGGIGTDTQYF. The DNA for the CDR3 is TGCAGTGCTAGAAAGACAGGGGGCATTGGCACAGATACGCAGTATTTT. This chain uses TRBV20-1 with TRBJ2-3; 10 bases agree with TRBD1. The germline V gene encodes CDR1 DFQATT and CDR2 SNEGSKA (reference sequence). V was clipped by 2 bases and J by 1 base; unmatched bases: 6. The CDR3 is 16 amino acids.

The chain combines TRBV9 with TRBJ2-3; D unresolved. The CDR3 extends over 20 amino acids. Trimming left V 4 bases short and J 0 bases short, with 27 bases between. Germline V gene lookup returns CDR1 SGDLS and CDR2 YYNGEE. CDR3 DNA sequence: TGTGCCAGCAGCTCAAACCCCGGGCCTAGTGCGCAATCTAGCACAGATACGCAGTATTTT. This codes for CASSSNPGPSAQSSTDTQYF. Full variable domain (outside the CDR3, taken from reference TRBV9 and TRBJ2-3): DSGVTQTPKHLITATGQRVTLRCSPRSGDLSVYWYQQSLDQGLQFLIQYYNGEERAKGNILERFSAQQFPDLHSELNLSSLELGDSALYFCASSSNPGPSAQSSTDTQYFGPGTRLTVL.

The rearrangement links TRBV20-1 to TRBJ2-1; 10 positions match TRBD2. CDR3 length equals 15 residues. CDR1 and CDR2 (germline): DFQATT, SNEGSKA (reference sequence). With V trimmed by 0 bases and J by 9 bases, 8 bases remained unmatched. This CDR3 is CSARDLQRGGGEQFF. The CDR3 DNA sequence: TGCAGTGCTAGAGATCTCCAGCGGGGGGGGGGTGAGCAGTTCTTC.

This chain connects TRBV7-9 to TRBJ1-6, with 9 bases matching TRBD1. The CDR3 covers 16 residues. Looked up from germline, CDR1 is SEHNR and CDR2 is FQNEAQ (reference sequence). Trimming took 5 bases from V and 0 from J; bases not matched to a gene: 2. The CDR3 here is CASSGTGSSYNSPLHF. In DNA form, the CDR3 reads TGTGCCAGCAGCGGGACAGGGAGCTCCTATAATTCACCCCTCCACTTT.

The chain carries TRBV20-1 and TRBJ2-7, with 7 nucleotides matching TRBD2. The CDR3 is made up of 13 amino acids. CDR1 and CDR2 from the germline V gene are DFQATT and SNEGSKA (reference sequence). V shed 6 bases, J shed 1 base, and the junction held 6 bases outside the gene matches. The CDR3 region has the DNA TGCAGTGCCACCATGCGGGGGTCCTACGAGCAGTACGTC. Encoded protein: CSATMRGSYEQYV.

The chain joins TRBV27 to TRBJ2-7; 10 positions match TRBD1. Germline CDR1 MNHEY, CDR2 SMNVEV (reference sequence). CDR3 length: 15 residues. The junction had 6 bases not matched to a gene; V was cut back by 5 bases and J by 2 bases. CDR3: CASSTRQGAAYEQYF. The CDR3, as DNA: TGTGCCAGCAGTACTAGACAGGGGGCGGCCTACGAGCAGTACTTC.

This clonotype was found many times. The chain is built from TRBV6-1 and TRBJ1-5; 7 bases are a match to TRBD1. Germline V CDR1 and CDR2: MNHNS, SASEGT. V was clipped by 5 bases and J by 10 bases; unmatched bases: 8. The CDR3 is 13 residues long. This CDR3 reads CASSPERDSPQHF. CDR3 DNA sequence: TGTGCCAGCAGTCCCGAAAGGGACAGTCCCCAGCATTTT.

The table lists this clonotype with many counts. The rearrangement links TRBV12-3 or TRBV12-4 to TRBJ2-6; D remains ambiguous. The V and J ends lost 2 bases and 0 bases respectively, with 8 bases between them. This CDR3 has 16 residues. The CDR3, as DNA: TGTGCCAGCAGTTTAACCTACAGCTCTGGGGCCAACGTCCTGACTTTC. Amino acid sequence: CASSLTYSSGANVLTF.

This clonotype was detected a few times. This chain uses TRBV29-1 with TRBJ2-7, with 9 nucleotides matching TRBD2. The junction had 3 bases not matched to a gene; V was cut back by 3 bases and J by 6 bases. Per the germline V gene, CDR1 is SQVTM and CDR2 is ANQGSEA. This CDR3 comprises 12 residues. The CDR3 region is CSVDAGGGEQYF. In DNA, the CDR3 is TGCAGCGTTGACGCGGGAGGGGGCGAGCAGTACTTC.

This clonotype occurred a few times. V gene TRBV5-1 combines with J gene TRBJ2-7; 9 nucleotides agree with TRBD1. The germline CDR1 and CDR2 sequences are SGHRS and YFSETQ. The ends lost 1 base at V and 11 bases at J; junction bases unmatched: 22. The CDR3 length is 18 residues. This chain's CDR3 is CASSLRIDPGTGISMEYV. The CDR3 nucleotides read TGCGCCAGCAGCTTGCGGATTGATCCCGGGACAGGGATATCTATGGAGTACGTC.

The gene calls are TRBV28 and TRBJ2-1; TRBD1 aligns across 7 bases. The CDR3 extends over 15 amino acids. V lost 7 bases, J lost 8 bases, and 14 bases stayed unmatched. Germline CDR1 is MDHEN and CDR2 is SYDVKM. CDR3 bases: TGTGCCAGCACCACGGACAGGCCGGAGGAACATGAGCAGTTCTTC. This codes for CASTTDRPEEHEQFF.

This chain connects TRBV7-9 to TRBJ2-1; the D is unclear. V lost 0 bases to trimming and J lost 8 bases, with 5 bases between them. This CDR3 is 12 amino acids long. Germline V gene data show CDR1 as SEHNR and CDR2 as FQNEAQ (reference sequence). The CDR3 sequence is CASSLAADEQFF. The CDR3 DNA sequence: TGTGCCAGCAGCTTAGCCGCCGATGAGCAGTTCTTC.

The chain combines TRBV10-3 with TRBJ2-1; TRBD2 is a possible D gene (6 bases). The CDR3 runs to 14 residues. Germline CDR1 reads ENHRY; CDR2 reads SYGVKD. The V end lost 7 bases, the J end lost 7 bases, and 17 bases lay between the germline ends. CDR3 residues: CAITTTRTPNEQFF. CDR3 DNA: TGTGCCATCACGACGACTAGGACCCCAAATGAGCAGTTCTTC.